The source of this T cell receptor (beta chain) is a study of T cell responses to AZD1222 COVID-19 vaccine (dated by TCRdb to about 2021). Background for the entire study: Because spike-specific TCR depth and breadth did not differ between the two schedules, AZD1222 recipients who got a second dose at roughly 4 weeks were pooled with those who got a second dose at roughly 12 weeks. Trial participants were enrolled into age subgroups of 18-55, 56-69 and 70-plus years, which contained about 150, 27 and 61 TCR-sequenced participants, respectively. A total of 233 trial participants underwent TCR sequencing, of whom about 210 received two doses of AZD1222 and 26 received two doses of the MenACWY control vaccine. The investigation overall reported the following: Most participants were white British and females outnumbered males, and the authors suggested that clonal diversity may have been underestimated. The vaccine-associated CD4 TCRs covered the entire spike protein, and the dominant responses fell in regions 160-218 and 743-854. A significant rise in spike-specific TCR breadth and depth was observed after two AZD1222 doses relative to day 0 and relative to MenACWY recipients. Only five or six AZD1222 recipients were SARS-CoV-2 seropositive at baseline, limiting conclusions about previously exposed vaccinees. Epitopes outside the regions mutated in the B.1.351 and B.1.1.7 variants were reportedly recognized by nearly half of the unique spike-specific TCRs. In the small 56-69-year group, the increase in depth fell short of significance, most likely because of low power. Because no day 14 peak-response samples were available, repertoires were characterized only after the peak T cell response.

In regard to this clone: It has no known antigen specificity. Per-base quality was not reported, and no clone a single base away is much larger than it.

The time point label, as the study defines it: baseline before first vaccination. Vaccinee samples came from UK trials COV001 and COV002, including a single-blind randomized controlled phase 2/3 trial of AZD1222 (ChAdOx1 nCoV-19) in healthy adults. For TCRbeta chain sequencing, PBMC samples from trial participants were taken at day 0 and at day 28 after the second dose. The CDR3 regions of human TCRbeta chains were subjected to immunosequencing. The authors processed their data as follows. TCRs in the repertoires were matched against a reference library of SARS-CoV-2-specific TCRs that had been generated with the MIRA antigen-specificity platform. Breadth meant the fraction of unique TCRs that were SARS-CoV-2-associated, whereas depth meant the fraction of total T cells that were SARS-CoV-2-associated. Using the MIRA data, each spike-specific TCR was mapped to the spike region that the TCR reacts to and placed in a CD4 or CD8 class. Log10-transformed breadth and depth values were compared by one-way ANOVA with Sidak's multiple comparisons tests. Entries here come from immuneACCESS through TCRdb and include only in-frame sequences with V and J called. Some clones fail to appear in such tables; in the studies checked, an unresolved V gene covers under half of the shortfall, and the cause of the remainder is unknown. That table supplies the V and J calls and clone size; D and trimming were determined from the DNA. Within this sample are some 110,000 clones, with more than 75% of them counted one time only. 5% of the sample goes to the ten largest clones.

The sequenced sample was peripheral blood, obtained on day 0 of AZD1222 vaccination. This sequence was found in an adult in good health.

The CDR3 region: CASSWSGSYNEQFF. The DNA is TGCGCCAGCAGCTGGAGTGGATCCTACAATGAGCAGTTCTTC. The sequence links TRBV5-1 to TRBJ2-1; the D gene identity is not certain. Deletion took 3 bases off V and 1 base off J, with a span of 8 bases between the germline ends. As encoded in the germline V gene, CDR1 is SGHRS while CDR2 is YFSETQ. Taken from cysteine to phenylalanine, the CDR3 has 14 residues. Only the CDR3 region is kept as DNA, spanning 42 bases read in frame from base 1.